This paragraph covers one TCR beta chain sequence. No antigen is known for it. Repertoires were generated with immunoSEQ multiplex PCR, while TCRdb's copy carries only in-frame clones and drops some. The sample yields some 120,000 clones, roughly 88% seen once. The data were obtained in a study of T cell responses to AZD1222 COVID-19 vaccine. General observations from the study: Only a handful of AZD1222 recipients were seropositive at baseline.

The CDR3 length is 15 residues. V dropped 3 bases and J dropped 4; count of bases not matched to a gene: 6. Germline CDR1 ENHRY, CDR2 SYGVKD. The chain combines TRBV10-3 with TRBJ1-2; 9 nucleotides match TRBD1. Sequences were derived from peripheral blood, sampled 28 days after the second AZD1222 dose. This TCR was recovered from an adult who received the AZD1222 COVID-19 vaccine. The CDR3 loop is CAISELGQGLYGYTF. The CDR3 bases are TGTGCCATCAGTGAACTGGGACAGGGACTCTATGGCTACACCTTC.